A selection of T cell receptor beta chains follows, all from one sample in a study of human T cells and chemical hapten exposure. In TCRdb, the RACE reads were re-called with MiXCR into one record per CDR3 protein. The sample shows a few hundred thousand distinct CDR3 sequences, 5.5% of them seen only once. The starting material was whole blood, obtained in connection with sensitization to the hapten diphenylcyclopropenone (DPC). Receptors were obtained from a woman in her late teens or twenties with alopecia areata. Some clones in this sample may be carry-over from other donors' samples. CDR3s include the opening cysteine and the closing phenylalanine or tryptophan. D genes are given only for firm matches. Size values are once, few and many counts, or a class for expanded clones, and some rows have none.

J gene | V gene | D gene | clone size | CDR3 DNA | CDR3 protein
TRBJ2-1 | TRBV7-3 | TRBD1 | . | TGTGCCAGCAGCCCCGGGACAGGGCTTTTGGATGAGCAGTTCTTC | CASSPGTGLLDEQFF
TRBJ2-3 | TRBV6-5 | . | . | TGTGCCAGCAGTTACTACGGGGGTACAGATACGCAGTATTTT | CASSYYGGTDTQYF
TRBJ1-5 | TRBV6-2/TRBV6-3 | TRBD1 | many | TGTGCCAGCAGTTGGGGGACAGAAAATCAGCCCCAGCATTTT | CASSWGTENQPQHF
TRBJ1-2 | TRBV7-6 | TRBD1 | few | TGTGCCAGCAGCTTAGAGTCTTCAGGGGGCAATGGCTACACCTTC | CASSLESSGGNGYTF
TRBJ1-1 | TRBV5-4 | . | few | TGTGCCAGCAGCTTGGGATGGTTGAGGGACACTGAAGCTTTCTTT | CASSLGWLRDTEAFF
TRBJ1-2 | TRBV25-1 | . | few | TGTGCCAGCAGTGAAGAGGGACGGTCCTATGGCTACACCTTC | CASSEEGRSYGYTF
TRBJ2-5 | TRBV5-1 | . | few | TGCGCCAGCAGCCGCGTCCCGGCGATGACCCAGTACTTC | CASSRVPAMTQYF
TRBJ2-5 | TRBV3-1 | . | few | TGTGCCAGCAGCCAATCGGACTCTAAAGAGACCCAGTACTTC | CASSQSDSKETQYF
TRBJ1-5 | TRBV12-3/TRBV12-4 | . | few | TGTGCCAGCAGTTTTCTCCATGAGCCCCAGCATTTT | CASSFLHEPQHF
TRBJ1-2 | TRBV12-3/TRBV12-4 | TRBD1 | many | TGTGCCAGCAGTTTACTTGTGACAGGGGGAAACTATGGCTACACCTTC | CASSLLVTGGNYGYTF
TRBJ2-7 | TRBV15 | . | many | TGTGCCACCAGCAGAGGGAAAGAGTACTCCTACGAGCAGTACTTC | CATSRGKEYSYEQYF
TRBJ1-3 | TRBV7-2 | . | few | TGTGCCAGCAGCTTAAACAGGGCGAGCGAAAACACCATATATTTT | CASSLNRASENTIYF
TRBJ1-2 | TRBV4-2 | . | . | TGTGCCAGCAGCCAAGGCCTATTCGATGGCTACACCTTC | CASSQGLFDGYTF
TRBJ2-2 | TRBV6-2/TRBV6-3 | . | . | TGTGCCAGCAGTTATAAGGAGAACATCGGGGAGCTGTTTTTT | CASSYKENIGELFF
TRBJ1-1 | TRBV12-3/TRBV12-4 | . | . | TGTGCCAGCAGGAGGAGGAGTAGCCCTGAGGCTGAAGCTTTCTTT | CASRRRSSPEAEAFF
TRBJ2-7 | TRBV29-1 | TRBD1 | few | TGCAGCGTCGCGACAGGGCGCAAATGGTACGAGCAGTACTTC | CSVATGRKWYEQYF
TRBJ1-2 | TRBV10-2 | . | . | TGCGCCAGCAGTGACGCAGCCGCTAACTATGGCTACACCTTC | CASSDAAANYGYTF
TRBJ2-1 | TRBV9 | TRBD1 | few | TGTGCCAGCAGGGGGACAGGGCCGTACAATGAGCAGTTCTTC | CASRGTGPYNEQFF
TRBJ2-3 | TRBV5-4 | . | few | TGTGCCAGCAGCTCCAGAAAACAGGGGAGGAGGCCAGATACGCAGTATTTT | CASSSRKQGRRPDTQYF
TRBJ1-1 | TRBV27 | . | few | TGTGCCAGCAGTTTATCGGGGGGATGGTGGAGCGCTGAAGCTTTCTTT | CASSLSGGWWSAEAFF
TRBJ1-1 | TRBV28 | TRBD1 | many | TGTGCCAGCAGTTTTGAAGGACAGGGTCTGACTGAAGCTTTCTTT | CASSFEGQGLTEAFF
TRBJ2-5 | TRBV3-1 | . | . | TGTGCCAGCAGCCAAGATTACAGACAAGAGACCCAGTACTTC | CASSQDYRQETQYF
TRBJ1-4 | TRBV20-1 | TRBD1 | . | TGCAGTGCTCGGACAGGGCAGGGTGAAAAACTGTTTTTT | CSARTGQGEKLFF
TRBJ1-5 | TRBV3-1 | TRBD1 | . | TGTGCCAGCAGCCAAGATGGACAGGGGATCCAGCCCCAGCATTTT | CASSQDGQGIQPQHF
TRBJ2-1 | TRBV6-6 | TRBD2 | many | TGTGCCACCGTCGGGGGGGACAATGAGCAGTTCTTC | CATVGGDNEQFF
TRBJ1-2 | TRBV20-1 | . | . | TGCAGTGCTAGATGGGGCGAACAAGGCTACACCTTC | CSARWGEQGYTF
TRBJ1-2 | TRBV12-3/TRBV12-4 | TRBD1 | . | TGTGACAGCAGTCTCATGGGAGGGGGCGACTATGGCTACACCTTC | CDSSLMGGGDYGYTF
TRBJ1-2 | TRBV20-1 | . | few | TGCAGTGCTAGAGATTCGCGATCATATGGCTACACCTTC | CSARDSRSYGYTF
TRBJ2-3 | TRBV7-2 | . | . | TGTGCCAGCAGCGGGGACTGGGGGACAGATACGCAGTATTTT | CASSGDWGTDTQYF
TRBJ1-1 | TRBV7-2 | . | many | TGTGCCAGCAGCTTTCGTGGCACGTCCGCAGGGGCTTGGAAAGCTTTCTTT | CASSFRGTSAGAWKAFF
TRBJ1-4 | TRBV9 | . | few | TGTGCCAGCAGCGAGGGACAATTTGGTAATGAAAAACTGTTTTTT | CASSEGQFGNEKLFF
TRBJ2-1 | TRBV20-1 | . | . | TGCAGTGCTAGAGAAACGGGGGAGCAGTTCTTC | CSARETGEQFF
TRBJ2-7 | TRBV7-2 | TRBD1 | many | TGTGCCAGCAGCCCTGAACAGGGGAGCGAGCAGTACTTC | CASSPEQGSEQYF
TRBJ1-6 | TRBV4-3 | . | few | TGCGCCAGCAGCCGCTTGGACAGCAGGAATCCACCCCTCCACTTT | CASSRLDSRNPPLHF
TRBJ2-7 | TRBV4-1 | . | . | TGCGCCAGCAGCCGCCTTACGAGCGAGCAGTACTTC | CASSRLTSEQYF
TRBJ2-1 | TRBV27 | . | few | TGTGCCAGCAGTTTAAGCCCCAGCTCCTACAATGAACAGTTCTTC | CASSLSPSSYNEQFF
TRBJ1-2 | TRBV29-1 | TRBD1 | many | TGCAGCGTTTTCACAGGGGACGCCTATGGCTACACCTTC | CSVFTGDAYGYTF
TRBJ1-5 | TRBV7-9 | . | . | TGTGCCAGCAGCGCAGGGGCATATCAGCCCCAGCATTTT | CASSAGAYQPQHF
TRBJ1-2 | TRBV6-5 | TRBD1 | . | TGTGCCAGCAGAGGGACAGGGCACTATGGCTACACCTTC | CASRGTGHYGYTF
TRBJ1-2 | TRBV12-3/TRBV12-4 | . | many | TGTGCCAGCAGTTTATCCCGGGGGCATGGCTACACCTTC | CASSLSRGHGYTF
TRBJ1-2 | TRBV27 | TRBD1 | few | TGTGCCAGCAGTTTCAACGGACAGGGGGCTTATGGCTACACCTTC | CASSFNGQGAYGYTF
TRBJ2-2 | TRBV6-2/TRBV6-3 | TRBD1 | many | TGTGCCACCGGCGGACAGGGGGTGAACACCGGGGAGCTGTTTTTT | CATGGQGVNTGELFF
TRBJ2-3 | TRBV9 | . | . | TGTGCCAGCAGCTCCCGGGCCGGGGCAGATACGCAGTATTTT | CASSSRAGADTQYF
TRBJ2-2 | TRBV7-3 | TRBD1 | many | TGTGCCAGCAGCTTAACGGGACAGGGGGCCGGGGAGCTGTTTTTT | CASSLTGQGAGELFF
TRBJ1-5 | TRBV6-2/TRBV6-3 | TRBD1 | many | TGTGCCAGCAGTTACAGGACAGGGGGGATTCAGCCCCAGCATTTT | CASSYRTGGIQPQHF
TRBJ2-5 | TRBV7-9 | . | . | TGTGCCAGCAGCTTAGGTACAGGGCGCCTCCAAGAGACCCAGTACTTC | CASSLGTGRLQETQYF
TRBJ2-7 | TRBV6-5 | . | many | TGTGCCAGCAGTTACCCCGGACAGACCGACGAGCAGTACTTC | CASSYPGQTDEQYF
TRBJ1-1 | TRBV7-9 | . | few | TGTGCCAGCAGCTTAGGTCAGGGGATCTTGAACACTGAAGCTTTCTTT | CASSLGQGILNTEAFF
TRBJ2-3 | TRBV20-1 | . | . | TGCAGTGCTAGAGAAACGCGGGCCCTCTCCAGTACGCAGTATTTT | CSARETRALSSTQYF
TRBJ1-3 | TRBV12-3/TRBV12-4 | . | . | TGTGCCAGCAGTTCGGCAGGGTTAGGAAACACCATATATTTT | CASSSAGLGNTIYF
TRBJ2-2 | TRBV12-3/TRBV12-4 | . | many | TGTGCCAGCAGCCTTCAGGACAGAAACACCGGGGAGCTGTTTTTT | CASSLQDRNTGELFF
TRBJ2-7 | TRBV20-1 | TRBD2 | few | TGCAGTGCTAGAGACGGAGGACTAGCGGGGGACGAGCAGTACTTC | CSARDGGLAGDEQYF
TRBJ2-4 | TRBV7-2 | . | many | TGTGCCAGCAGCTTAGATAATATCTTGGCCAAAAACATTCAGTACTTC | CASSLDNILAKNIQYF